This passage covers 29 T cell receptor beta chains from one sample sequenced in a study of T cell responses to AZD1222 COVID-19 vaccine. TCRdb's table, derived via immunoSEQ multiplex PCR, lists solely in-frame clones and lacks some. This table holds tens of thousands of clones, roughly 90% found once. This sample comprised peripheral blood, obtained on day 0 of MenACWY control vaccination. The receptors originated from an adult in good health.

The chain uses TRBV4-1 and TRBJ1-1; no clear D gene. Trimming cost V 4 bases and J 0 bases, with 18 bases left between them. The CDR3 is 17 residues long. Germline CDR1 and CDR2: MGHRA and YSYEKL. DNA for the CDR3: TGCGCCAGCAGCCCCAAATCTGGACTCGGCATGAACACTGAAGCTTTCTTT. Its translation: CASSPKSGLGMNTEAFF.

The rearrangement links TRBV11-2 to TRBJ2-5, with D possibly being TRBD1 (5 bases). Trimming removed 5 bases from V and 1 base from J, with 17 bases in between. Germline CDR1 is SGHAT and CDR2 is FQNNGV. The CDR3 length is 16 residues. CDR3 nucleotide sequence: TGTGCCAGCAGCCCGGACACCCCTGCCCCCCAAGAGACCCAGTACTTC. The encoded protein is CASSPDTPAPQETQYF.

This clone was observed a single time. This chain joins TRBV7-9 and TRBJ1-1; D call uncertain. CDR3 length equals 18 residues. V was shortened by 2 bases and J by 0 bases, with 19 bases between the two germline ends. Germline CDR1 SEHNR, CDR2 FQNEAQ (reference sequence). In nucleotides, the CDR3 is TGTGCCAGCAGCTTAATGAGCTCAACTTATTTCATGAACACTGAAGCTTTCTTT. This translates into CASSLMSSTYFMNTEAFF.

The J gene is TRBJ2-2, the V gene TRBV28; D may be TRBD1 (6 bases). The CDR3 sequence is 16 residues long. Trimming cost V 5 bases and J 4 bases, with 17 bases left between them. Germline V lookup: CDR1 MDHEN, CDR2 SYDVKM. This chain's CDR3 is CASSPTTGSLTGELFF. CDR3 coding DNA: TGTGCCAGCAGTCCAACGACAGGTTCCCTCACCGGGGAGCTGTTTTTT. Filled out from reference TRBV28 and TRBJ2-2, the complete variable domain reads DVKVTQSSRYLVKRTGEKVFLECVQDMDHENMFWYRQDPGLGLRLIYFSYDVKMKEKGDIPEGYSVSREKKERFSLILESASTNQTSMYLCASSPTTGSLTGELFFGEGSRLTVL.

The CDR3 nucleotides read TGTGCCAGCAGCGCGGACAGGGGGATTATGGTGGCGAACCCTAACTATGGCTACACCTTC. Translating gives CASSADRGIMVANPNYGYTF. The chain has TRBV9 and TRBJ1-2; 10 nucleotides line up with TRBD1. Germline values: CDR1 SGDLS, CDR2 YYNGEE. The V segment lost 3 bases and the J segment 0 bases; nucleotides outside the gene matches: 17. This CDR3 has 20 residues. Variable domain in full (rest from reference TRBV9 and TRBJ1-2): DSGVTQTPKHLITATGQRVTLRCSPRSGDLSVYWYQQSLDQGLQFLIQYYNGEERAKGNILERFSAQQFPDLHSELNLSSLELGDSALYFCASSADRGIMVANPNYGYTFGSGTRLTVV.

The CDR3: CASSPTFEAFF. The DNA of the CDR3 is TGTGCCAGCAGCCCAACGTTTGAAGCTTTCTTT. The J gene is TRBJ1-1, the V gene TRBV2; no reliable D call. This CDR3 is 11 amino acids long. Germline CDR1 reads SNHLY; CDR2 reads FYNNEI. V was clipped by 6 bases and J by 7 bases, with 9 bases between them.

The gene calls are TRBV3-1 (or the pseudogene TRBV3-2) and TRBJ2-3; 12 nucleotides align to TRBD2. Germline trimming cut 6 bases from V and 3 bases from J; bases unmatched to any gene: 4. Looked up from germline, CDR1 is LGHDT and CDR2 is YNNKEL (reference sequence). The CDR3 contains 15 residues. The CDR3 sequence: CASRLTSGGTDTQYF. CDR3 coding DNA: TGTGCCAGCAGGCTGACTAGCGGGGGTACAGATACGCAGTATTTT.

The rearrangement joins TRBV29-1 to TRBJ1-2; 7 bases are a match to TRBD1. V shed 2 bases, J shed 5 bases, and the junction held 11 bases outside the gene matches. This CDR3 region has 15 residues. CDR1 is SQVTM and CDR2 is ANQGSEA in the germline V gene. CDR3 amino acids: CSVEPEQGNIYGYTF. The CDR3 DNA sequence: TGCAGCGTTGAACCAGAACAGGGGAATATTTATGGCTACACCTTC.

V usage is TRBV12-1 and J usage is TRBJ2-7; TRBD1 was called by the table and not checked on the DNA. TRBV12-1 is described as a pseudogene. The CDR3 runs to 16 residues. The CDR3 DNA reads as TGTGCCAGCAGCTTTCCCAGGGCCGGCCCCGAACCCGAGCAGTACTTC. This translates into CASSFPRAGPEPEQYF.

The table lists this clone with a count of one. The rearrangement joins TRBV3-1 (or the pseudogene TRBV3-2) to TRBJ1-5, with D possibly matching TRBD1 (6 bases). Germline loops: CDR1 LGHDT, CDR2 YNNKEL (reference sequence). CDR3 length equals 14 residues. The V gene lost 1 base and the J gene lost 4 bases, with 8 bases spanning the gap. Here the CDR3 DNA reads TGTGCCAGCAGCCAAGGGACAGATAATCAGCCCCAGCATTTT. Protein sequence: CASSQGTDNQPQHF.

The chain links TRBV4-1 to TRBJ1-5; possibly TRBD1 for D (5 bases). Germline lookup yields CDR1 MGHRA and CDR2 YSYEKL. The CDR3 extends over 20 amino acids. The V end was cut by 0 bases, the J end by 0 bases, with 21 bases between. The CDR3 region is CASSQEGQGARIYSNQPQHF. DNA of the CDR3: TGCGCCAGCAGCCAAGAAGGGCAGGGTGCCCGAATCTATAGCAATCAGCCCCAGCATTTT.

V and J are TRBV14 and TRBJ1-1; a possible D gene is TRBD1 (5 bases). Deletions cut 1 base from V and 7 bases from J, with 19 bases between. Germline-derived CDR1 and CDR2 are SGHDN and FVKESK. CDR3 length equals 16 residues. CDR3 DNA sequence: TGTGCCAGCAGCCAAGTTAGGGCACAGGACCATCATGAAGCTTTCTTT. It codes for CASSQVRAQDHHEAFF.

This clone turned up a few times. This chain connects TRBV24-1 to TRBJ2-2; TRBD1 matches at 9 bases. V lost 4 bases and J lost 6; bases outside the gene matches: 5. Germline CDR1 and CDR2: KGHDR and SFDVKD. The CDR3 is 15 amino acids. In DNA form, the CDR3 reads TGTGCCACCAGTGAGAGGGACAGGGAAGCCGGGGAGCTGTTTTTT. This gives the protein CATSERDREAGELFF.

This sequence joins TRBV5-4 and TRBJ2-3; the D gene is possibly TRBD2 (6 bases). V lost 4 bases and J lost 1, with 19 bases in between. CDR1 is SGHNT, CDR2 YYREEE, per germline (reference sequence). CDR3 length: 17 residues. The CDR3 loop reads CASSGVMGGRGTDTQYF. CDR3 nucleotides: TGTGCCAGCAGCGGAGTCATGGGGGGACGTGGCACAGATACGCAGTATTTT.

In nucleotides, the CDR3 is TGTGCCAGCAGCCCTCCCTCAGGGGGCAGGGGCAATCAGCCCCAGCATTTT. It yields the protein CASSPPSGGRGNQPQHF. This sequence joins TRBV7-8 and TRBJ1-5; 8 bases are a match to TRBD1. Per the germline V gene, CDR1 is SGHVS and CDR2 is FQNEAQ. CDR3 size: 17 residues. The J segment lost 2 bases and the V segment lost 5 bases, leaving 11 bases of the junction unmatched.

The chain carries TRBV7-2 and TRBJ1-5; D ambiguous. CDR3 length equals 13 residues. V was pared by 4 bases and J by 9 bases, with 13 bases between. CDR1 and CDR2 (germline): SGHTA, FQGNSA. DNA of the CDR3: TGTGCCAGCAGCTCCCGGACCTCATGGCCCCAGCATTTT. Its protein product is CASSSRTSWPQHF. Full variable domain (missing parts from reference TRBV7-2 and TRBJ1-5): GAGVSQSPSNKVTEKGKDVELRCDPISGHTALYWYRQSLGQGLEFLIYFQGNSAPDKSGLPSDRFSAERTGGSVSTLTIQRTQQEDSAVYLCASSSRTSWPQHFGDGTRLSIL.

The CDR3, as DNA: TGTGCCAGCAGCTTAGGAGGGGGTTGGAGCGGATCACCCCTCCACTTT. It encodes CASSLGGGWSGSPLHF. This chain joins TRBV7-9 and TRBJ1-6, with D perhaps matching TRBD1 (6 bases). The V gene lost 1 base and the J gene lost 10 bases, with 17 bases spanning the gap. Germline V gene sequence: CDR1 SEHNR, CDR2 FQNEAQ (reference sequence). This CDR3 spans 16 amino acids.

The CDR3 loop reads CASSLFGTNSNQPQHF. The CDR3, as DNA: TGTGCCAGCAGCTTGTTCGGAACAAATAGCAATCAGCCCCAGCATTTT. This chain joins TRBV5-5 and TRBJ1-5; D gene unclear. The germline V gene encodes CDR1 SGHKS and CDR2 YYEKEE (reference sequence). V shed 1 base and J shed 0 bases, with 11 bases lying between them. CDR3 length: 16 residues. Full variable domain (outside the CDR3, taken from reference TRBV5-5 and TRBJ1-5): DAGVTQSPTHLIKTRGQQVTLRCSPISGHKSVSWYQQVLGQGPQFIFQYYEKEERGRGNFPDRFSARQFPNYSSELNVNALLLGDSALYLCASSLFGTNSNQPQHFGDGTRLSIL.

The rearrangement links TRBV9 to TRBJ1-5; the D is unclear. V was trimmed by 0 bases and J by 3 bases, leaving 7 bases between them. The germline gives CDR1 SGDLS, CDR2 YYNGEE. The CDR3 has 14 amino acids. Here the CDR3 reads CASSVGTINQPQHF. Written as DNA, the CDR3 is TGTGCCAGCAGCGTAGGGACGATCAATCAGCCCCAGCATTTT.

This clone appeared a single time. The rearrangement uses TRBV5-6 and TRBJ1-3; no definite D call. V lost 0 bases and J 0 bases, leaving 4 bases between the germline ends. This CDR3 is built from 14 residues. Germline V gene sequence: CDR1 SGHDT, CDR2 YYEEEE. The CDR3 sequence is CASSLDSSGNTIYF. Here the CDR3 DNA reads TGTGCCAGCAGCTTGGACAGCTCTGGAAACACCATATATTTT. The full variable domain, its missing parts supplied by reference TRBV5-6 and TRBJ1-3, is DAGVTQSPTHLIKTRGQQVTLRCSPKSGHDTVSWYQQALGQGPQFIFQYYEEEERQRGNFPDRFSGHQFPNYSSELNVNALLLGDSALYLCASSLDSSGNTIYFGEGSWLTVV.

The sample holds one count of this clone. The chain recombines TRBV7-3 with TRBJ2-3, with D hard to call. V gave up 3 bases and J gave up 3 bases, with 7 bases separating them. The germline CDR1 and CDR2 sequences are SGHTA and FQGTGA. This CDR3 is built from 13 residues. The CDR3 reads CASSLGQTDTQYF. The CDR3 DNA reads as TGTGCCAGCAGCTTGGGCCAAACAGATACGCAGTATTTT.

The rearrangement uses TRBV12-3 or TRBV12-4 and TRBJ2-3; D uncertain. Trimming removed 3 bases from V and 3 bases from J, with 7 bases in between. The CDR3 is 13 amino acids. In nucleotides, the CDR3 is TGTGCCAGCAGTTTTATTGGAACAGATACGCAGTATTTT. This codes for CASSFIGTDTQYF.

This chain joins TRBV30 and TRBJ1-6; a weak D match, TRBD1 (5 bases). Germline CDR1 is GTSNPN and CDR2 is SVGIG (reference sequence). The ends were cut back, 0 bases at V and 7 bases at J, with 16 bases in the middle. This CDR3 spans 16 amino acids. CDR3 bases: TGTGCCTGGAGTGTAACCAGGGCCCCGGGGAATTCACCCCTCCACTTT. It encodes CAWSVTRAPGNSPLHF.

The chain combines TRBV10-3 with TRBJ2-5; TRBD2 might be the D (5 bases). The CDR3 loop spans 13 amino acids. Germline V gene sequence: CDR1 ENHRY, CDR2 SYGVKD. V lost 8 bases and J lost 3, with 13 bases in between. CDR3 amino acids: CAIRKAEEETQYF. In nucleotides, the CDR3 is TGTGCCATCCGAAAAGCGGAAGAAGAGACCCAGTACTTC.

The chain carries TRBV28 and TRBJ1-2; D not resolved. The V end was cut by 3 bases, the J end by 8 bases, with 10 bases between. Germline V gene sequence: CDR1 MDHEN, CDR2 SYDVKM. This CDR3 has 12 amino acids. Here the CDR3 DNA reads TGTGCCAGCAGTTTGTGGTCGTGGGGCTACACCTTC. Protein: CASSLWSWGYTF.

The chain combines TRBV19 with TRBJ1-4; D uncertain. Per the germline V gene, CDR1 is LNHDA and CDR2 is SQIVND (reference sequence). CDR3 size: 14 residues. V lost 6 bases and J lost 6, with 14 bases in between. CDR3 region: CASRGAGLHEKLFF. As DNA, the CDR3 is TGTGCCAGTAGGGGAGCCGGGTTGCATGAAAAACTGTTTTTT.

V usage is TRBV5-4 and J usage is TRBJ1-2; 8 bases align to TRBD1. The CDR3 totals 16 residues. Germline values: CDR1 SGHNT, CDR2 YYREEE (reference sequence). V lost 4 bases to trimming and J lost 3 bases; unmatched junction nucleotides: 11. The CDR3 reads CASSLKTGVGYYGYTF. In nucleotides, the CDR3 is TGTGCCAGCAGCCTTAAGACAGGGGTCGGGTACTATGGCTACACCTTC.

The CDR3, as DNA: TGTGCCAGCAGCCTACCTACAGGGGCTAACTATGGCTACACCTTC. Protein product: CASSLPTGANYGYTF. The chain recombines TRBV7-2 with TRBJ1-2; 7 nucleotides match TRBD1. J was trimmed by 0 bases and V by 5 bases; bases with no gene match: 6. In germline, CDR1 is SGHTA, CDR2 FQGNSA. The CDR3 covers 15 residues.

This clone was found once. The chain joins TRBV5-6 to TRBJ1-2, with no clear D. V was cut by 4 bases and J by 6 bases, with 19 bases left in between. This CDR3 has 15 residues. Germline assignment: CDR1 SGHDT and CDR2 YYEEEE. CDR3 in DNA: TGTGCCAGCAGCAGCGTGGTAATTATGGGGAATGGCTACACCTTC. Translated: CASSSVVIMGNGYTF. Filled out from reference TRBV5-6 and TRBJ1-2, the complete variable domain reads DAGVTQSPTHLIKTRGQQVTLRCSPKSGHDTVSWYQQALGQGPQFIFQYYEEEERQRGNFPDRFSGHQFPNYSSELNVNALLLGDSALYLCASSSVVIMGNGYTFGSGTRLTVV.